By sample share, the clone carrying this T cell receptor beta chain is medium-sized. Its matching antigen is unknown. Within a library made for alpha chains, this beta chain is off target, and its count is uninformative. Per the germline V gene, CDR1 is SGHRS and CDR2 is YFSETQ. V lost 4 bases, J lost 7 bases, and 7 bases stayed unmatched. This CDR3 region has 14 residues. This sample was included in a study of spatial heterogeneity in lung cancer. Study findings and constraints: Expanded alpha and beta TCR counts within tumors tracked tumor mutation counts. Ubiquitous and regional nonsynonymous mutations were each tracked by the matching count of ubiquitous or regional expanded TCRs.

Time point of the sample: sample taken at primary tumor resection. TCRdb processed the 5' RACE reads anew with MiXCR; each CDR3 protein has one entry. Among around 3,000 distinct CDR3 sequences listed, under 7.5% were seen once. The TCR originated in a male donor with early-stage non-small cell lung cancer. The J gene is TRBJ2-1, the V gene TRBV5-1; 8 bases fit TRBD1. The sequences come from lung tumor tissue, collected at surgery. The DNA for the CDR3 is TGCGCCAGCAGCCCGAGGACAGGGTTAAATGAGCAGTTCTTC. Its protein is CASSPRTGLNEQFF. Together with reference TRBV5-1 and TRBJ2-1, the CDR3 gives the full variable domain: KAGVTQTPRYLIKTRGQQVTLSCSPISGHRSVSWYQQTPGQGLQFLFEYFSETQRNKGNFPGRFSGRQFSNSRSEMNVSTLELGDSALYLCASSPRTGLNEQFFGPGTRLTVL.